This T cell receptor (beta chain) is drawn from a study of identical twins. TCRdb processed the 5' RACE reads anew with MiXCR; each CDR3 protein has one entry. The sample yields 200,000 to 250,000 distinct CDR3 sequences, about 7.5% seen once. The CDR3 consists of 14 residues. V trimming: 4 bases; J trimming: 3 bases; junction bases outside the gene matches: 4. The V gene's germline CDR1 is SGHRS and CDR2 YFSETQ. These sequences were also reported in another study, on yellow fever vaccine responses in identical twins.

This chain connects TRBV5-1 to TRBJ1-3; 7 nucleotides align to TRBD1. The source of this sequence is a woman in her late teens or twenties in good health. Sequencing used CD8+ T cells sorted from blood. DNA of the CDR3: TGCGCCAGCAGCGCCCGACAGGGTGGAAACACCATATATTTT. This codes for CASSARQGGNTIYF.